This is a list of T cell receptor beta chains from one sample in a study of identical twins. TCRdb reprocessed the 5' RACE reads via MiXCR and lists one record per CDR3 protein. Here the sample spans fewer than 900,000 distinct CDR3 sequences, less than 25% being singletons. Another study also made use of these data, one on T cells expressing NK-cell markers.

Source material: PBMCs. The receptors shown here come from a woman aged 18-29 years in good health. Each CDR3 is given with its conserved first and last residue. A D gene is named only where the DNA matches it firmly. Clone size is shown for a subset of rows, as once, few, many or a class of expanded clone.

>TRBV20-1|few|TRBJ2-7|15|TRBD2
CSARVPGTSGGEQYF
TGCAGTGCTAGAGTCCCCGGGACTAGCGGGGGCGAGCAGTACTTC
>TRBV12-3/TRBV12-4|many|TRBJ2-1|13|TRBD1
CASGQVPFGEQFF
TGTGCCAGCGGACAGGTCCCTTTTGGTGAGCAGTTCTTC
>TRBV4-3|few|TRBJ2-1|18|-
CASSQWGGRYHPYNEQFF
TGCGCCAGCAGCCAATGGGGGGGGCGATATCATCCCTACAATGAGCAGTTCTTC
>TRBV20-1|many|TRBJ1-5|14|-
CSARGPAQDQPQHF
TGCAGTGCTAGAGGACCAGCCCAGGATCAGCCCCAGCATTTT
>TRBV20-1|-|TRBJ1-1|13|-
CSARADPNTEAFF
TGCAGTGCTAGAGCCGACCCGAACACTGAAGCTTTCTTT
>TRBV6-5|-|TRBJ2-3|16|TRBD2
CASSYLRGIRTDTQYF
TGTGCCAGCAGTTACTTGCGGGGGATACGCACAGATACGCAGTATTTT
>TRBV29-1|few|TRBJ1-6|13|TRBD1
CSVGQGANSPLHF
TGCAGCGTGGGACAGGGGGCCAATTCACCCCTCCACTTT
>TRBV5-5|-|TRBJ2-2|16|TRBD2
CASSGGASGIIGELFF
TGTGCCAGCAGCGGCGGGGCTAGCGGGATTATCGGGGAGCTGTTTTTT
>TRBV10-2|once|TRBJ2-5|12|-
CASSVFGETQYF
TGCGCCAGCAGTGTGTTTGGAGAGACCCAGTACTTC
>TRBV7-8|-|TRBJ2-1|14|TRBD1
CASSDRGGDNEQFF
TGTGCCAGCAGCGACAGGGGGGGGGACAATGAGCAGTTCTTC
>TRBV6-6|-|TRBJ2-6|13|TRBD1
CASSYITGGVLTF
TGTGCCAGCAGTTACATCACAGGGGGCGTCCTGACTTTC
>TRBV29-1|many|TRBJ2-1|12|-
CSSRDSINEQFF
TGCAGCAGCCGGGACTCTATCAATGAGCAGTTCTTC
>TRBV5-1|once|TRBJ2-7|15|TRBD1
CASSLETGDRYEQYF
TGCGCCAGCAGCTTGGAAACAGGGGACCGCTACGAGCAGTACTTC
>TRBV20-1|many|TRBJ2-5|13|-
CSARVGGWETQYF
TGCAGTGCTAGGGTGGGGGGCTGGGAGACCCAGTACTTC
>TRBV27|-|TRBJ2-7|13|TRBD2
CASTGSGSPEQYF
TGTGCCAGCACGGGTAGCGGGAGTCCCGAGCAGTACTTC
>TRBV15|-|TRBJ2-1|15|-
CATSRAGNPTNEQFF
TGTGCCACCAGCAGAGCTGGGAACCCTACCAATGAGCAGTTCTTC
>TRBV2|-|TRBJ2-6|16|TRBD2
CASRDGLAAGANVLTF
TGTGCCAGCAGGGACGGACTAGCGGCTGGGGCCAACGTCCTGACTTTC
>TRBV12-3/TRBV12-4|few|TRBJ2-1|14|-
CASSRPAMGAEQFF
TGTGCCAGCAGCCGACCGGCAATGGGCGCTGAGCAGTTCTTC
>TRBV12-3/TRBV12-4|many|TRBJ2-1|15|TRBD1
CASTSGTASYNEQFF
TGTGCCAGCACCTCCGGGACAGCCTCCTACAATGAGCAGTTCTTC
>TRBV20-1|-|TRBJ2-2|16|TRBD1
CSARGTGGANTGELFF
TGCAGTGCTAGAGGGACAGGGGGCGCCAACACCGGGGAGCTGTTTTTT
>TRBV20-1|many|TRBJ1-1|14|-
CSATGPPLNTEAFF
TGCAGTGCTACAGGGCCGCCGCTGAACACTGAAGCTTTCTTT
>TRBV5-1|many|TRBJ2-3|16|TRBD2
CASSSGLAGGPDTQYF
TGCGCCAGCAGCTCCGGACTAGCGGGAGGGCCGGATACGCAGTATTTT
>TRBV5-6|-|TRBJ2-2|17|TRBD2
CASSLSWLAGDTGELFF
TGTGCCAGCAGCTTGAGCTGGCTAGCGGGAGACACCGGGGAGCTGTTTTTT
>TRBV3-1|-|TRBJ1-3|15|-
CASSHQPAVGNTIYF
TGTGCCAGCAGCCACCAACCGGCTGTCGGAAACACCATATATTTT
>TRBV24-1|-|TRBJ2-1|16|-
CATSDLDFGHSGEQFF
TGTGCCACCAGTGATTTGGACTTCGGGCATTCGGGGGAGCAGTTCTTC
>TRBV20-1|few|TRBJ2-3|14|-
CSAQEGLVADTQYF
TGCAGTGCCCAAGAGGGGCTAGTGGCAGATACGCAGTATTTT
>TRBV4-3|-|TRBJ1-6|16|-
CASSQEVRQYNSPLHF
TGCGCCAGCAGCCAAGAAGTAAGGCAGTATAATTCACCCCTCCACTTT
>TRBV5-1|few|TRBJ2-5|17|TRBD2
CASSLPGLAGFQETQYF
TGCGCCAGCAGCTTGCCGGGACTAGCGGGATTCCAAGAGACCCAGTACTTC
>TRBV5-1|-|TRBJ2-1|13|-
CANSLDSYNEQFF
TGCGCCAACAGCTTGGACAGCTACAATGAGCAGTTCTTC
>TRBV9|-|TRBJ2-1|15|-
CASSTDSADYNEQFF
TGTGCCAGCAGCACCGACTCGGCGGACTACAATGAGCAGTTCTTC
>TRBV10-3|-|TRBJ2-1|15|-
CAISTGGLSSGEQFF
TGTGCCATCAGTACCGGGGGACTTTCATCCGGAGAGCAGTTCTTC
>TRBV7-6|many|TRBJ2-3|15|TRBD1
CASSSGQGVADTQYF
TGTGCCAGCAGCTCCGGACAGGGAGTGGCAGATACGCAGTATTTT
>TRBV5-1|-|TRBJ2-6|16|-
CASSFSTGTGANVLTF
TGCGCCAGCAGCTTTTCTACAGGGACAGGGGCCAACGTCCTGACTTTC
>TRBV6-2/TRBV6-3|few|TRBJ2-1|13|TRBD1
CASSRTGGYEQFF
TGTGCCAGCAGTCGGACAGGGGGGTATGAGCAGTTCTTC
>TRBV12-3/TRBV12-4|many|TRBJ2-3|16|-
CASTKVGETITDTQYF
TGTGCCAGCACCAAAGTAGGGGAGACGATCACAGATACGCAGTATTTT
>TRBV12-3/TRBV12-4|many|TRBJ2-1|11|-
CASSSGNEQFF
TGTGCCAGCAGTAGCGGAAATGAGCAGTTCTTC
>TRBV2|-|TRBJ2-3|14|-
CASKGDVGTDTQYF
TGTGCCAGCAAGGGGGACGTCGGCACAGATACGCAGTATTTT
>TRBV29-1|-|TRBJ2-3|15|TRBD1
CSGTGASTNTDTQYF
TGCAGCGGGACAGGGGCTTCGACTAACACAGATACGCAGTATTTT
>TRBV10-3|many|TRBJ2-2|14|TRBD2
CATTGTSGTGELFF
TGTGCCACCACCGGGACTAGCGGCACCGGGGAGCTGTTTTTT
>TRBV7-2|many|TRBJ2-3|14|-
CASSWQIVTDTQYF
TGTGCCAGCAGCTGGCAGATTGTCACAGATACGCAGTATTTT
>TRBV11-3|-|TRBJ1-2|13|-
CASSLNRDDGYTF
TGTGCCAGCAGCTTGAACCGGGACGATGGCTACACCTTC
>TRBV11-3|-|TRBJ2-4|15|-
CASSLVPIAKNIQYF
TGTGCCAGCAGCTTAGTTCCTATAGCCAAAAACATTCAGTACTTC
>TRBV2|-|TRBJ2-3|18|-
CASRLRGGRGGYTDTQYF
TGTGCCAGCAGGCTCAGGGGCGGGAGAGGGGGATATACAGATACGCAGTATTTT
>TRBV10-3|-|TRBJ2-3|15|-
CAIQRTGSFTDTQYF
TGTGCCATTCAAAGGACTGGATCTTTCACAGATACGCAGTATTTT
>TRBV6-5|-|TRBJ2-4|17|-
CASSYSKGIVVKNIQYF
TGTGCCAGCAGTTACTCGAAGGGAATTGTTGTCAAAAACATTCAGTACTTC
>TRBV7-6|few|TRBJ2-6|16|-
CASSRQFESGANVLTF
TGTGCCAGCAGCCGACAGTTTGAGTCTGGGGCCAACGTCCTGACTTTC
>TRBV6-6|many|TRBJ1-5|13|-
CASSFNPNQPQHF
TGTGCCAGCAGTTTTAATCCGAATCAGCCCCAGCATTTT
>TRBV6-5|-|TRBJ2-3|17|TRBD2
CASSYSLAGANTDTQYF
TGTGCCAGCAGTTACTCTCTAGCGGGGGCCAACACAGATACGCAGTATTTT